This TCR beta chain was profiled in a study of T cells in Graves' hyperthyroidism and ophthalmopathy. Germline assignment: CDR1 LNHDA and CDR2 SQIVND (reference sequence). J was trimmed by 0 bases and V by 5 bases; bases with no gene match: 7. The CDR3 is 16 residues long. Researchers took RNA transcripts and amplified the TCR beta CDR3 regions from them. A first-round RT-PCR of the TCR CDR3 used the HTBI primer set. A single record per CDR3 protein comes from TCRdb applying MiXCR to the multiplex PCR reads. The sample has about 510,000 distinct CDR3 sequences, 14% seen once. The chain couples TRBV19 to TRBJ2-1; 7 nucleotides line up with TRBD1. Sequencing input: blood. The receptor's source is a woman in her forties with Graves' hyperthyroidism. The chain's CDR3 is CASSPQGVLSYNEQFF. DNA of the CDR3: TGTGCCAGTAGTCCTCAGGGGGTACTCTCCTACAATGAGCAGTTCTTC.